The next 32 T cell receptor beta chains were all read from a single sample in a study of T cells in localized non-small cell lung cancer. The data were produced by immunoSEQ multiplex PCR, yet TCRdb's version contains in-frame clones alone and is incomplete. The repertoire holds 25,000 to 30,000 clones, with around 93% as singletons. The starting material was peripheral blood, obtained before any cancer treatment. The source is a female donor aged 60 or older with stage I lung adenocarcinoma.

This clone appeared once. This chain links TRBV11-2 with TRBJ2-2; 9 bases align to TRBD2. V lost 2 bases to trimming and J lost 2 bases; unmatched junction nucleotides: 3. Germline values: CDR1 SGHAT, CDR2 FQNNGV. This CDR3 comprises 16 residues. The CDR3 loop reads CASSLRLAENTGELFF. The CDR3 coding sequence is TGTGCCAGCAGCTTACGACTAGCGGAAAACACCGGGGAGCTGTTTTTT.

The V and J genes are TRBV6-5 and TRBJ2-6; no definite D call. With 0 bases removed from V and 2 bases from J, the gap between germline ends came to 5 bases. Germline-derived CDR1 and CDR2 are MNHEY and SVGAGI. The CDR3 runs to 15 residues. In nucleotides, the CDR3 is TGTGCCAGCAGTTACTCGGGGACTGGGGCCAACGTCCTGACTTTC. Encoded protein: CASSYSGTGANVLTF.

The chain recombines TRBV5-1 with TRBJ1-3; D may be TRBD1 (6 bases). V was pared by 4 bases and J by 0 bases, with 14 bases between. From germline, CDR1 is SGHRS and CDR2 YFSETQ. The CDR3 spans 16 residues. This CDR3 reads CASSPGHTSSGNTIYF. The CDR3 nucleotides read TGCGCCAGCAGCCCGGGACACACGAGCTCTGGAAACACCATATATTTT.

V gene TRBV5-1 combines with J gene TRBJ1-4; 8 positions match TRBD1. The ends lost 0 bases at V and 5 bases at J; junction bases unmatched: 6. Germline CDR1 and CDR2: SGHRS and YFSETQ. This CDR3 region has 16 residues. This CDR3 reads CASSLGPAGGNEKLFF. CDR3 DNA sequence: TGCGCCAGCAGCTTGGGGCCCGCAGGGGGCAATGAAAAACTGTTTTTT.

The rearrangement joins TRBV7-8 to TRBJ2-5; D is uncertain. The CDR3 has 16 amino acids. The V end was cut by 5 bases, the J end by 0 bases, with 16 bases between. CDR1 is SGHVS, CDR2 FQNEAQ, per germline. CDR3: CASSETQRLYQETQYF. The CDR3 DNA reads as TGTGCCAGCAGCGAGACTCAAAGATTGTACCAAGAGACCCAGTACTTC.

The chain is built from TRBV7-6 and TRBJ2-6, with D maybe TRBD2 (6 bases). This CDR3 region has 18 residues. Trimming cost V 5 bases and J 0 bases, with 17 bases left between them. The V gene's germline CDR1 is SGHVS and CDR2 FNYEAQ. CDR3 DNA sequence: TGTGCCAGCAGCCCACGGACTACTTTGGGCTCTGGGGCCAACGTCCTGACTTTC. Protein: CASSPRTTLGSGANVLTF.

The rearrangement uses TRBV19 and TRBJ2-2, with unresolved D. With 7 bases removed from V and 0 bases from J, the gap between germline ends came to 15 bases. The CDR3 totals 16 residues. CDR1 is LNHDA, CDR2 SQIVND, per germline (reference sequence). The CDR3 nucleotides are TGTGCCAGTACGCATGGGCCCAGAGCGAACACCGGGGAGCTGTTTTTT. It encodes CASTHGPRANTGELFF.

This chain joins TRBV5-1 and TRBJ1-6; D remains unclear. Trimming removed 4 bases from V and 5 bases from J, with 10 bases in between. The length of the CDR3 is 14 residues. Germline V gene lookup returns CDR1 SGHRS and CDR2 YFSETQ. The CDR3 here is CASSGPGDNSPLHF. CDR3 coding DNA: TGCGCCAGCAGCGGACCCGGGGATAATTCACCCCTCCACTTT.

CDR3 residues: CASSQGRPTNTGELFF. CDR3 coding DNA: TGTGCCAGCAGCCAAGGACGGCCCACGAACACCGGGGAGCTGTTTTTT. The rearrangement links TRBV7-9 to TRBJ2-2; D is uncertain. The CDR3 loop spans 16 amino acids. Trimming cost V 5 bases and J 0 bases, with 13 bases left between them. Germline V gives CDR1 SEHNR, CDR2 FQNEAQ (reference sequence).

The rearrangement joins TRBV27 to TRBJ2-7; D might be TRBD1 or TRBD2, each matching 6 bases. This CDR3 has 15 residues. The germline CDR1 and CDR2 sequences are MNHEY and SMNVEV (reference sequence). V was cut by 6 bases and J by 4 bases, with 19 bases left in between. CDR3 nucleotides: TGTGCCAGCAGAGCCAGGGGCGCCGGGACTTACGAGCAGTACTTC. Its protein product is CASRARGAGTYEQYF.

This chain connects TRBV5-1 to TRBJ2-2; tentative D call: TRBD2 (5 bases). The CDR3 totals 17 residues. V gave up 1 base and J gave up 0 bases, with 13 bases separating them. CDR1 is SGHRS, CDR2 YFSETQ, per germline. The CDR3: CASSLLGAAPNTGELFF. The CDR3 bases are TGCGCCAGCAGCTTGTTAGGAGCGGCTCCGAACACCGGGGAGCTGTTTTTT.

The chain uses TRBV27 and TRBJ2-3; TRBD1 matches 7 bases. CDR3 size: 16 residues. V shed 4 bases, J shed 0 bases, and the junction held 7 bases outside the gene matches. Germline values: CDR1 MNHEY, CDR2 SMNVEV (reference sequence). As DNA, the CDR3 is TGTGCCAGCAGTTCGTACAGGGGAAGTAGCACAGATACGCAGTATTTT. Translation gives CASSSYRGSSTDTQYF.

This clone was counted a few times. The CDR3 protein is CASSTGLAGGQDSEQYF. The CDR3 DNA sequence: TGCGCCAGCAGCACTGGACTAGCGGGGGGGCAGGATAGCGAGCAGTACTTC. This chain uses TRBV5-1 with TRBJ2-7; 15 nucleotides align to TRBD2. The CDR3 extends over 17 amino acids. J was trimmed by 6 bases and V by 4 bases; bases with no gene match: 11. Per the germline V gene, CDR1 is SGHRS and CDR2 is YFSETQ.

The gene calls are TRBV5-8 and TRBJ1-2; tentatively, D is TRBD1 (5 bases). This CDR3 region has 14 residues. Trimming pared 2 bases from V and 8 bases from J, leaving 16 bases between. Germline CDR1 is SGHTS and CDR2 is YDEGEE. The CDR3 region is CASSFDGSGTGYTF. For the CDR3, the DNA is TGTGCCAGCAGCTTTGATGGGAGCGGGACCGGCTACACCTTC.

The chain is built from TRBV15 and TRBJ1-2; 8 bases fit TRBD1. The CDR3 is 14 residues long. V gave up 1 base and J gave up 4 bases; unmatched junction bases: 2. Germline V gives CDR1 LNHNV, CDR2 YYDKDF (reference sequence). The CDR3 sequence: CATSRGDRTYGYTF. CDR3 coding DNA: TGTGCCACCAGCAGAGGGGACAGGACCTATGGCTACACCTTC.

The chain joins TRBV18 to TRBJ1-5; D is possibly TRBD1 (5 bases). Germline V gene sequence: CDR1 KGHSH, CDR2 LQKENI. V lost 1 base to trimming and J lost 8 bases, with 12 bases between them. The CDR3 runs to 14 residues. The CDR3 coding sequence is TGTGCCAGCTCACCACAGGCTCCGGGGGAGCCCCAGCATTTT. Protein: CASSPQAPGEPQHF.

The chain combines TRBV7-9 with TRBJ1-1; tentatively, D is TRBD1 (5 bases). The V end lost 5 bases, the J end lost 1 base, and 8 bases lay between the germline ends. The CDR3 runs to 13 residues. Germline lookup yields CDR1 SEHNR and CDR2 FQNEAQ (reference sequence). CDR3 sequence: CASSAQGNTEAFF. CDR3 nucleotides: TGTGCCAGCAGCGCGCAGGGGAACACTGAAGCTTTCTTT.

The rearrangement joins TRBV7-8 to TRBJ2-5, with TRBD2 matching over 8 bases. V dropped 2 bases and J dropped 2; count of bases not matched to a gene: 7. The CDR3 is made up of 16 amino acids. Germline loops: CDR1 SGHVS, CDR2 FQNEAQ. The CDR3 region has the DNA TGTGCCAGCAGCTTATGGGAGCGGGGGCGACAAGAGACCCAGTACTTC. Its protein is CASSLWERGRQETQYF.

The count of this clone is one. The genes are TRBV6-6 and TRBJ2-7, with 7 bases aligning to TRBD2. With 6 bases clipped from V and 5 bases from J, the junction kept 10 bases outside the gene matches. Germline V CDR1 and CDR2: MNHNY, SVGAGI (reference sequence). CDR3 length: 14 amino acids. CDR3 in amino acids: CASSPRRGRDEQYF. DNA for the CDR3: TGTGCCAGCAGCCCTAGGCGGGGGAGGGACGAGCAGTACTTC.

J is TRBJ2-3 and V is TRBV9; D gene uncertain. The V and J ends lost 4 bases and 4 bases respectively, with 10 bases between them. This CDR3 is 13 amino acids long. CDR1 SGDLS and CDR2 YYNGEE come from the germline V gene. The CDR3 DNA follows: TGTGCCAGCAGCCTCTGGGGTGCAGATACGCAGTATTTT. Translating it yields CASSLWGADTQYF.

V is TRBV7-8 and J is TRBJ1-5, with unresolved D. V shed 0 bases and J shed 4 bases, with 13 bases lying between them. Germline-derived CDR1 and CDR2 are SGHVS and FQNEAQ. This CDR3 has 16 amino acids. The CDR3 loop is CASSLARLSLNQPQHF. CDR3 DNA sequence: TGTGCCAGCAGCTTAGCGCGTCTCAGCTTAAATCAGCCCCAGCATTTT.

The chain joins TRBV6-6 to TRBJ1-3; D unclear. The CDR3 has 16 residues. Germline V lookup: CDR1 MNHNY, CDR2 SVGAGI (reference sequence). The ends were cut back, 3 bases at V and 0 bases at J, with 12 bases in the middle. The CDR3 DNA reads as TGTGCCAGCAGTTATTTTACCACTCGCTCTGGAAACACCATATATTTT. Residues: CASSYFTTRSGNTIYF.

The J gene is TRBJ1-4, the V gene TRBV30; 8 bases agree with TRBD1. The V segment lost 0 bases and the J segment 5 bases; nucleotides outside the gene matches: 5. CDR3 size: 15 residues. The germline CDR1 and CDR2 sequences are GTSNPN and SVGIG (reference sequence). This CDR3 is CAWSVRGTGNEKLFF. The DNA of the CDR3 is TGTGCCTGGAGTGTACGGGGGACAGGAAATGAAAAACTGTTTTTT.

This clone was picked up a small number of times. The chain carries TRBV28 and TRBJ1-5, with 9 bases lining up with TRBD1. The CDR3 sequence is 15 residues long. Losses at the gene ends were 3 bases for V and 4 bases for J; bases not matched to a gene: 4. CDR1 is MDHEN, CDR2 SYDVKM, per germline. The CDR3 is CASSLSGTGNQPQHF. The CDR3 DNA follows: TGTGCCAGCAGTTTGTCGGGGACAGGGAATCAGCCCCAGCATTTT.

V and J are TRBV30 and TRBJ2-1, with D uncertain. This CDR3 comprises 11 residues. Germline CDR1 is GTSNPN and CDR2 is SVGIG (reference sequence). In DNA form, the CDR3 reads TGTGCGAGTAGCTCCTACAATGAGCAGTTCTTC. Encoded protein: CASSSYNEQFF.

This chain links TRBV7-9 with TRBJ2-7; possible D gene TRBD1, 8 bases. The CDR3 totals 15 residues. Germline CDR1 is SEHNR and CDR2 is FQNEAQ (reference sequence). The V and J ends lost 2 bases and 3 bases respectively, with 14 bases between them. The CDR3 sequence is CASSLQQGGSYEQYF. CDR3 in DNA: TGTGCCAGCAGCTTACAACAGGGGGGGAGCTACGAGCAGTACTTC.

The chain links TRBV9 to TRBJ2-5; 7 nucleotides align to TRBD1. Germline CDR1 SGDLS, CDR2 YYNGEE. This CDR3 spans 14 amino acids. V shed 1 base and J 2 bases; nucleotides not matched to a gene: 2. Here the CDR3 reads CASSVRGQQETQYF. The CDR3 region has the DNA TGTGCCAGCAGCGTAAGGGGACAGCAAGAGACCCAGTACTTC.

The CDR3 nucleotides read TGTGCCATCAGTGAGTCGGGACTAGCGGGAGTTTGGCACGAGCAGTACTTC. This sequence encodes CAISESGLAGVWHEQYF. This chain uses TRBV10-3 with TRBJ2-7, with TRBD2 matching over 14 bases. Germline V gene sequence: CDR1 ENHRY, CDR2 SYGVKD. The V and J ends lost 0 bases and 5 bases, in that order; junction bases with no gene match: 6. The CDR3 loop spans 17 amino acids.

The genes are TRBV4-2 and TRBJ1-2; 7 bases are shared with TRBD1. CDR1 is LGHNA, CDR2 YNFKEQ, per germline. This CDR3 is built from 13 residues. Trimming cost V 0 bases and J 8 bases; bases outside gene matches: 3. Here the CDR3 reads CASSQEQGLGYTF. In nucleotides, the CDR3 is TGTGCCAGCAGCCAAGAACAGGGGCTCGGCTACACCTTC.

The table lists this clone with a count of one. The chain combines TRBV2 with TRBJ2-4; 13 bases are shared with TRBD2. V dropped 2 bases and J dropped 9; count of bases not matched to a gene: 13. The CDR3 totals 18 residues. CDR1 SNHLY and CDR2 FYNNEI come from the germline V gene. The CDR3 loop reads CASSERSGLAGVGGIQYF. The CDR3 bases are TGTGCCAGCAGTGAAAGAAGCGGACTAGCGGGAGTTGGCGGCATTCAGTACTTC.

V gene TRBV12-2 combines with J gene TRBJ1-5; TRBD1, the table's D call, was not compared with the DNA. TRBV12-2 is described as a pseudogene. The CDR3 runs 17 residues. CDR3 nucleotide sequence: TGTGCAAGTCGCCCCGTCCCTGACAGGGAAAGAGATCAGCCCCAGCATTTT. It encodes CASRPVPDRERDQPQHF.

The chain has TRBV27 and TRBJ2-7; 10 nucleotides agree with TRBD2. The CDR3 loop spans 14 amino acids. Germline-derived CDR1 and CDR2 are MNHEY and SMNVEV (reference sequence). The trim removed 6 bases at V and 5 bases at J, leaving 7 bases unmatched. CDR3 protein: CASRSSGSKDEQYF. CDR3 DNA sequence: TGTGCCAGCAGGTCTAGCGGGAGTAAAGACGAGCAGTACTTC.